The source of this T cell receptor beta chain is a study of T cells after posttransplantation cyclophosphamide. Peripheral blood was collected from the related graft donor on the marrow donation day. The CDR3 consists of 17 residues. The ends lost 3 bases at V and 5 bases at J; junction bases unmatched: 9. Germline CDR1 SGHAT, CDR2 FQNNGV. This clone was found many times. Clones were read by immunoSEQ multiplex PCR, and TCRdb kept only the in-frame ones, dropping some. The sample offers tens of thousands of clones and no singletons, the top ten holding about 2.5%. Input material: PBMCs. This chain uses TRBV11-2 with TRBJ2-2; 10 bases agree with TRBD2. The TCR was taken from a woman aged 60-75 years in good health, CMV-negative, and a related stem cell transplant donor. The CDR3 DNA sequence: TGTGCCAGCAGCTTCAGCGGGGGGGGGTGGTGGACCGGGGAGCTGTTTTTT. Protein product: CASSFSGGGWWTGELFF.